The 5 T cell receptor beta chains below come from one sample, sequenced in a study of blood T cell repertoires in COVID-19. The table came from immunoSEQ multiplex PCR; TCRdb's copy has only in-frame clones and leaves some out. Here the sample spans under 250,000 clones, 90% to 95% being singletons. The sample consisted of peripheral blood. The receptors were gathered from a young man with acute or convalescent COVID-19.

This clone was seen only once. The DNA for the CDR3 is TGTGCCAGCAGCGCATTGGACAGGACTAATGAAAAACTGTTTTTT. This encodes CASSALDRTNEKLFF. The V gene is TRBV6-5, the J gene TRBJ1-4; 7 nucleotides align to TRBD1. CDR3 length: 15 amino acids. After removal of 6 bases from V and 2 bases from J, the junction contained 6 bases not matched to a gene. Per germline, CDR1 MNHEY and CDR2 SVGAGI.

The chain is built from TRBV6-5 and TRBJ2-2, with D possibly matching TRBD1 (6 bases). V was cut by 11 bases and J by 3 bases, with 16 bases left in between. CDR1 is MNHEY, CDR2 SVGAGI, per germline. CDR3 length equals 14 residues. CDR3 amino acids: CACSLAGDTGELFF. CDR3 sequence (DNA): TGTGCCTGCTCATTGGCAGGGGACACCGGGGAGCTGTTTTTT.

The rearrangement links TRBV28 to TRBJ2-1; 7 bases map to TRBD1. The CDR3 contains 23 residues. Germline V CDR1 and CDR2: MDHEN, SYDVKM. J was trimmed by 0 bases and V by 3 bases; bases with no gene match: 26. The CDR3 DNA reads TGTGCCAGCAGTTTTGAGGGGGTATTTAGAGGGAGTGGGGACAGTCTCTCCTACAATGAGCAGTTCTTC. Its protein product is CASSFEGVFRGSGDSLSYNEQFF.

Only a few counts were recorded for this clone. V usage is TRBV28 and J usage is TRBJ1-2, with 7 bases that match TRBD1. This CDR3 comprises 13 residues. V shed 3 bases and J 8 bases; nucleotides not matched to a gene: 6. Per germline, CDR1 MDHEN and CDR2 SYDVKM. The CDR3 protein is CASSFIGGGGYTF. In nucleotides, the CDR3 is TGTGCCAGCAGTTTTATAGGGGGCGGGGGCTACACCTTC.

The rearrangement links TRBV4-2 to TRBJ2-5, with 14 bases fitting TRBD2. The CDR3 covers 19 residues. V lost 0 bases and J lost 5; bases outside the gene matches: 11. Germline V gene sequence: CDR1 LGHNA, CDR2 YNFKEQ. The CDR3 DNA is TGTGCCAGCAGCCAAGACGAATGGACTAGCGGGGGGAGGCGGGAGACCCAGTACTTC. This translates into CASSQDEWTSGGRRETQYF.